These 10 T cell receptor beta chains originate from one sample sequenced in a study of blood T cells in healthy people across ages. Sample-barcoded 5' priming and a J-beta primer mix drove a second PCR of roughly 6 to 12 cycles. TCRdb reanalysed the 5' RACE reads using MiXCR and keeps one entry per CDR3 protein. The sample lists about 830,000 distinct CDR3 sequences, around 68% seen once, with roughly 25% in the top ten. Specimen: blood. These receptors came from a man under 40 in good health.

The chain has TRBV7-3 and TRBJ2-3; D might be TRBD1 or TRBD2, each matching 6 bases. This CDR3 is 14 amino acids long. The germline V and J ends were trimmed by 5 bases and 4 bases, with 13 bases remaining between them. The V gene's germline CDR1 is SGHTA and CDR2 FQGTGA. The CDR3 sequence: CASSLLGGADTQYF. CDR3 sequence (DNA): TGTGCCAGCAGCCTCCTCGGGGGCGCAGATACGCAGTATTTT.

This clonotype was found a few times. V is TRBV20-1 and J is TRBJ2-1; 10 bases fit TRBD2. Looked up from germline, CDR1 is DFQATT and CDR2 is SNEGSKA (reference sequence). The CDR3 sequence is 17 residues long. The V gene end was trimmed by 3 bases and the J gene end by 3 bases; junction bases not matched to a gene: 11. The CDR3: CSASRPGTSENYNEQFF. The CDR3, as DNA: TGCAGTGCTAGTAGGCCTGGGACTAGCGAAAACTACAATGAGCAGTTCTTC.

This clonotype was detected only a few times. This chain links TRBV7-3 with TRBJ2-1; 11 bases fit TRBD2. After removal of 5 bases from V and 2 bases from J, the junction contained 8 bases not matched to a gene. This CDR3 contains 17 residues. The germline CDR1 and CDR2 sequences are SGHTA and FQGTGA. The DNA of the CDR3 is TGTGCCAGCAGCCGGCTAGCGGGGGGTCCCACCTACAATGAGCAGTTCTTC. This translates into CASSRLAGGPTYNEQFF.

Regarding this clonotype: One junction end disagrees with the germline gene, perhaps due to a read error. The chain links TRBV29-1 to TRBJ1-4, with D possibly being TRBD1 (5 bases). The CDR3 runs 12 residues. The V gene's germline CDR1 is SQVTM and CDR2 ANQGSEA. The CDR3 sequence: CSVEGTKEKLFF. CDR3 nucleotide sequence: TGCAGCGTCGAAGGGACCAAGGAAAAACTGTTTTTT.

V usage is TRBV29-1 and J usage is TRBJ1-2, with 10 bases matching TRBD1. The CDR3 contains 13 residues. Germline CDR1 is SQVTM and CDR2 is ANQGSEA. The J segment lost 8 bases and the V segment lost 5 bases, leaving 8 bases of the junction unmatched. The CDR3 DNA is TGCAGCGTTAAGACAGGGGGCGCGGAAGGCTACACCTTC. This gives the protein CSVKTGGAEGYTF.

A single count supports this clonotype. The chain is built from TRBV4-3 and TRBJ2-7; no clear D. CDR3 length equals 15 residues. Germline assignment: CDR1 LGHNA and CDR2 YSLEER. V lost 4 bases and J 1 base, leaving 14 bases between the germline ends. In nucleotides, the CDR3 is TGCGCCAGCAGCCCCTCTTGGCCCAGTTCCTACGAGCAGTACTTC. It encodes CASSPSWPSSYEQYF.

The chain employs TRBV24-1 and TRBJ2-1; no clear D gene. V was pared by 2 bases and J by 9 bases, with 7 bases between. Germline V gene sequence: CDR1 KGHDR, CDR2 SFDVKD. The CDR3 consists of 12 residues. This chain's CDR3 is CATSDYSSEQFF. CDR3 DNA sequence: TGTGCCACCAGTGATTATTCGAGTGAGCAGTTCTTC.

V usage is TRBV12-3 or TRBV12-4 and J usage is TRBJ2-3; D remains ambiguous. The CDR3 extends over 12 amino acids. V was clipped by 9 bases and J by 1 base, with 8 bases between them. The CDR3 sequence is CASRLGTDTQYF. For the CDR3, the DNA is TGTGCCAGTCGCTTAGGCACAGATACGCAGTATTTT.

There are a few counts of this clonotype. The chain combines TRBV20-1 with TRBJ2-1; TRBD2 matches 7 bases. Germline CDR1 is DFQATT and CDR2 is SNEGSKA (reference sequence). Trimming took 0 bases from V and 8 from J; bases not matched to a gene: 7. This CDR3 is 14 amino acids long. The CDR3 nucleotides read TGCAGTGCTAGAGACGGGGGTGGGGGGGATGAGCAGTTCTTC. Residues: CSARDGGGGDEQFF.

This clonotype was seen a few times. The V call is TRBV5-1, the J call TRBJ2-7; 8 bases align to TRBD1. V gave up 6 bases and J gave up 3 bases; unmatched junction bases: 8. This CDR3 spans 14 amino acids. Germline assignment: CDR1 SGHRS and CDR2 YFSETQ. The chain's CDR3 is CASTDRTGSYEQYF. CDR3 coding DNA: TGCGCCAGCACCGATCGGACAGGGAGCTACGAGCAGTACTTC.